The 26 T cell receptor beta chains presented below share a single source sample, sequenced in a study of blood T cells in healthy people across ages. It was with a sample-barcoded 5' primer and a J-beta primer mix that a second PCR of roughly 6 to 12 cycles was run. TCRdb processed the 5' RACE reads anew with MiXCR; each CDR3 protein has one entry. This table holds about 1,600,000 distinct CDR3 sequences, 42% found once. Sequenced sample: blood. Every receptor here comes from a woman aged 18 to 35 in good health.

Written as DNA, the CDR3 is TGTGCCAGCCTACCCTCCCGGGCTACCAACTATGGCTACACCTTC. This sequence encodes CASLPSRATNYGYTF. The chain couples TRBV7-2 to TRBJ1-2; D unresolved. The CDR3 length is 15 residues. Trimming removed 8 bases at V and 2 bases at J, with 18 bases between. Germline assignment: CDR1 SGHTA and CDR2 FQGNSA.

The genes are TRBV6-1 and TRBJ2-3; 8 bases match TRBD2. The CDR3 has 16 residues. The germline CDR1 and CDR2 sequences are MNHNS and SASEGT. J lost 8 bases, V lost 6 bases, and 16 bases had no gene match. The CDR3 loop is CASRGAGEVPPGTQYF. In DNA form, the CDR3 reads TGTGCCAGCAGAGGAGCGGGGGAGGTCCCCCCCGGTACGCAGTATTTT.

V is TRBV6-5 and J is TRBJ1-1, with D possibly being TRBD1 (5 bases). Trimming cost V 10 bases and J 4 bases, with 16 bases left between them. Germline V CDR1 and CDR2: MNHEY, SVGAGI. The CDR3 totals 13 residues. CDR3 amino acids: CATGQGIGTEAFF. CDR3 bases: TGTGCCACCGGCCAGGGCATCGGCACTGAAGCTTTCTTT.

CDR3 loop: CAWNEGGAGELFF. The CDR3 nucleotides are TGTGCCTGGAATGAGGGGGGAGCCGGGGAGCTGTTTTTT. V gene TRBV30 combines with J gene TRBJ2-2; tentatively, D is TRBD1 or TRBD2 (6 bases each). Germline V gives CDR1 GTSNPN, CDR2 SVGIG (reference sequence). This CDR3 comprises 13 residues. V was cut by 4 bases and J by 6 bases, with 12 bases left in between.

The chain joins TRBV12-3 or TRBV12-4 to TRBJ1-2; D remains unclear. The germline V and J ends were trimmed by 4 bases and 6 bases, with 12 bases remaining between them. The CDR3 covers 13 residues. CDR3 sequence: CASSSLGVNGYTF. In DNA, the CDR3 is TGTGCCAGCAGTTCCCTCGGGGTAAATGGCTACACCTTC.

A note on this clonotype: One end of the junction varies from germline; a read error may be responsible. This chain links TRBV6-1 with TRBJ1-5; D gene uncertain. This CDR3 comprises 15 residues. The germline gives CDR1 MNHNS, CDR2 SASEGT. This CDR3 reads CASSEGFTGNQPQHF. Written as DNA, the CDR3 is TGTGCCAGCAGCGAAGGGTTTACGGGCAATCAGCCCCAGCATTTT.

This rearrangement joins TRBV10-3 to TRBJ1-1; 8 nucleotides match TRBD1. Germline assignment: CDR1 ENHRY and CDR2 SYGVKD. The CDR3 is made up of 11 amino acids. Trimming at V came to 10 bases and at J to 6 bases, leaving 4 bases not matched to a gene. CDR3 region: CATGQGAEAFF. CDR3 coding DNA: TGTGCCACTGGACAGGGTGCTGAAGCTTTCTTT.

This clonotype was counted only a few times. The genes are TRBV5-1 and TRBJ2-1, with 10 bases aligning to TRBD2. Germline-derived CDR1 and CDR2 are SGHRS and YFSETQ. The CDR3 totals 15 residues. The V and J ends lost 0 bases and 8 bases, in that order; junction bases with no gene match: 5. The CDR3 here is CASSLAIAGGHEQFF. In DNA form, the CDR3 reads TGCGCCAGCAGCTTGGCAATAGCGGGGGGCCATGAGCAGTTCTTC.

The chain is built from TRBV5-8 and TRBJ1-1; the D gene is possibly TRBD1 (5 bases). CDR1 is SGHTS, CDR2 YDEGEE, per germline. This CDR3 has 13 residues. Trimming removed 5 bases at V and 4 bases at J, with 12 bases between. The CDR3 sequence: CASRVQGGTEAFF. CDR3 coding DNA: TGTGCCAGCAGAGTTCAGGGAGGCACTGAAGCTTTCTTT.

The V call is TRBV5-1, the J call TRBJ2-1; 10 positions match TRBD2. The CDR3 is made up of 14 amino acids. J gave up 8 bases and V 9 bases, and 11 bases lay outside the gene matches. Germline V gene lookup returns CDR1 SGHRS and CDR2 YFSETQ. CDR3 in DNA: TGCGCCACTAGGACTAGCGGAAAGCACGATGAGCAGTTCTTC. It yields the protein CATRTSGKHDEQFF.

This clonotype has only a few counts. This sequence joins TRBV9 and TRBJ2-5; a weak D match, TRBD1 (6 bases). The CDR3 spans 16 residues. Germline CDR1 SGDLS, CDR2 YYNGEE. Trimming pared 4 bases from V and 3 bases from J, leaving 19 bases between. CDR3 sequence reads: CASSPGVVGTKETQYF. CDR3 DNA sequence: TGTGCCAGCAGCCCAGGGGTGGTCGGAACCAAAGAGACCCAGTACTTC.

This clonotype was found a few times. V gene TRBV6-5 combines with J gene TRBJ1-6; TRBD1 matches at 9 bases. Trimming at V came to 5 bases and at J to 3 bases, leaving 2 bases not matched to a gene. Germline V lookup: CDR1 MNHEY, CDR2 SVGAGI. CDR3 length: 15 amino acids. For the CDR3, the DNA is TGTGCCAGCAGTCCGACAGGGGGCTATAATTCACCCCTCCACTTT. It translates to CASSPTGGYNSPLHF.

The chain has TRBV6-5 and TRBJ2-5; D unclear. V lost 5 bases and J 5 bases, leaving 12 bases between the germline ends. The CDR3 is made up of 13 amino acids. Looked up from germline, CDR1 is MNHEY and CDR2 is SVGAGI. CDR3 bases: TGTGCCAGCAGTCTTGGCAGGTCGGAGACCCAGTACTTC. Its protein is CASSLGRSETQYF.

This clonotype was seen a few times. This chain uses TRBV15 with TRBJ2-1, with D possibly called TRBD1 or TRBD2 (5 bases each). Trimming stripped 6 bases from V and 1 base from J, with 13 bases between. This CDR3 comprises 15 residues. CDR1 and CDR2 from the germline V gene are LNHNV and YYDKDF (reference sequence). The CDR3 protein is CATRWYEGSYNEQFF. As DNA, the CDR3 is TGTGCCACCAGATGGTACGAGGGGTCCTACAATGAGCAGTTCTTC. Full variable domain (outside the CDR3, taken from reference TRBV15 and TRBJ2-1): DAMVIQNPRYQVTQFGKPVTLSCSQTLNHNVMYWYQQKSSQAPKLLFHYYDKDFNNEADTPDNFQSRRPNTSFCFLDIRSPGLGDTAMYLCATRWYEGSYNEQFFGPGTRLTVL.

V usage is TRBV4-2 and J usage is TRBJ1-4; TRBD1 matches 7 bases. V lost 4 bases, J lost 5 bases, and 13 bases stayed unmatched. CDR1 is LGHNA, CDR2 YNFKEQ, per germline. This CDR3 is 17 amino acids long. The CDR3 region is CASSRGTRQGNNEKLFF. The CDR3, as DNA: TGTGCCAGCAGCCGAGGAACCAGACAGGGTAACAATGAAAAACTGTTTTTT.

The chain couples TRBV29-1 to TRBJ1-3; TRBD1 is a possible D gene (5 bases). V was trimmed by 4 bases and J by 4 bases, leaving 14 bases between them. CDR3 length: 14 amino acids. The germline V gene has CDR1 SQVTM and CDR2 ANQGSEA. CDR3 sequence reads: CSVVRAGKGNTIYF. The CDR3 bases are TGCAGCGTTGTGCGGGCAGGGAAAGGAAACACCATATATTTT.

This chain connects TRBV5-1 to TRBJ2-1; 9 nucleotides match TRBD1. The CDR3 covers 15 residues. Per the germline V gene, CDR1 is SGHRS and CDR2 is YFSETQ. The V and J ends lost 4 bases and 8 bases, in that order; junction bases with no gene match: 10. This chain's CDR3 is CASSATGGWSDEQFF. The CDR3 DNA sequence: TGCGCCAGCAGCGCCACAGGGGGCTGGAGCGATGAGCAGTTCTTC.

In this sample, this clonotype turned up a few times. The CDR3 DNA follows: TGTGCCAGCAGCTCCATCCGGGACAGCATTGGAACCATCTCTGGGGCCAACGTCCTGACTTTC. It codes for CASSSIRDSIGTISGANVLTF. V usage is TRBV7-6 and J usage is TRBJ2-6, with 7 nucleotides matching TRBD1. Germline loops: CDR1 SGHVS, CDR2 FNYEAQ. The CDR3 is made up of 21 amino acids. V was pared by 4 bases and J by 0 bases, with 18 bases of the junction left unmatched. The full variable domain, in which reference TRBV7-6 and TRBJ2-6 provide the parts outside the CDR3, is GAGVSQSPRYKVTKRGQDVALRCDPISGHVSLYWYRQALGQGPEFLTYFNYEAQQDKSGLPNDRFSAERPEGSISTLTIQRTEQRDSAMYRCASSSIRDSIGTISGANVLTFGAGSRLTVL.

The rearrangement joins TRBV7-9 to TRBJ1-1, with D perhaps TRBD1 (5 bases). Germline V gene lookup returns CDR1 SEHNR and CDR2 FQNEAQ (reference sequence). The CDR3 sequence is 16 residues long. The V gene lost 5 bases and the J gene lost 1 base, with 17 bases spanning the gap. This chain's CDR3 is CASSQGVGRPNTEAFF. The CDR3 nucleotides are TGTGCCAGCAGCCAGGGCGTCGGCAGGCCGAACACTGAAGCTTTCTTT.

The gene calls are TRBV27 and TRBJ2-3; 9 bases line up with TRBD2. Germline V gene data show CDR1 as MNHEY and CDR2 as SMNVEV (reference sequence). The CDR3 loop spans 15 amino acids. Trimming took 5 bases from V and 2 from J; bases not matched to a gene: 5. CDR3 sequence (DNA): TGTGCCAGCAGTCTAGCGGGACGAACCACAGATACGCAGTATTTT. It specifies CASSLAGRTTDTQYF.

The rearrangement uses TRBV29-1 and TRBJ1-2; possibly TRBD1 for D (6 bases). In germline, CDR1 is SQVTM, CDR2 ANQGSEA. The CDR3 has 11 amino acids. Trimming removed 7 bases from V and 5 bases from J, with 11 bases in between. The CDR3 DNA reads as TGCAGCGCCCGACAGGCGTATGGCTACACCTTC. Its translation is CSARQAYGYTF.

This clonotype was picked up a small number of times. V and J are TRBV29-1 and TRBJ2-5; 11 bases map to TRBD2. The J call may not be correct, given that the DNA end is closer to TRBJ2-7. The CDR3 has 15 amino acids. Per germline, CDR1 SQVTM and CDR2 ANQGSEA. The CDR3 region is CSVAKGSSGGYEQYF. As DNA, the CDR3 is TGCAGCGTTGCAAAGGGGTCTAGCGGGGGGTACGAGCAGTACTTC.

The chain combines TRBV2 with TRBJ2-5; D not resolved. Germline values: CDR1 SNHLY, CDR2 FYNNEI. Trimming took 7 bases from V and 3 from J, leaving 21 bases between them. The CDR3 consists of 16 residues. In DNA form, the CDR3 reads TGTGCCAGCACCGGATGGTCCGGTAAGACCGAAGAGACCCAGTACTTC. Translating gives CASTGWSGKTEETQYF.

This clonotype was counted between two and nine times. The CDR3: CSVEDHYGVSNEQFF. The CDR3 nucleotides read TGCAGCGTTGAAGATCACTACGGGGTTTCCAATGAGCAGTTCTTC. The J gene is TRBJ2-1, the V gene TRBV29-1; D might be TRBD2 (5 bases). This CDR3 contains 15 residues. Germline lookup yields CDR1 SQVTM and CDR2 ANQGSEA. Trimming cost V 0 bases and J 6 bases, with 15 bases left between them.

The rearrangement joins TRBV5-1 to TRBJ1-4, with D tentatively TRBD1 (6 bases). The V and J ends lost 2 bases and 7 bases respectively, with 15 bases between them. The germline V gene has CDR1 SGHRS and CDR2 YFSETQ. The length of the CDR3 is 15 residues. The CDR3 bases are TGCGCCAGCAGCTTACAGGGAGGGGGTGTTGAAAAACTGTTTTTT. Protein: CASSLQGGGVEKLFF.

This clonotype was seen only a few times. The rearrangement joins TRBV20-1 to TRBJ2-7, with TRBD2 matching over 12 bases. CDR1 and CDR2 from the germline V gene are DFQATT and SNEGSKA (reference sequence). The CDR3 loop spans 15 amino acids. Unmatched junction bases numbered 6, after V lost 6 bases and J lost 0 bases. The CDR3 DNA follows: TGCAGTGCAATCGGACTAGCGGGGAGCTCCTACGAGCAGTACTTC. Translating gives CSAIGLAGSSYEQYF.